This T cell receptor (beta chain) derives from a study of blood T cell repertoires in COVID-19. Study as a whole: T cells, B-cell-depleted T cells, or PBMCs supplied cDNA or gDNA.

In regard to this clone: One end of the junction is discordant with germline, which a read error may explain.

Germline CDR1 and CDR2: SGHTA and FQGNSA. The length of the CDR3 is 14 residues. Per the original data handling: Quantification of nucleated cells was approximated via reference gene primer amplification. This table comes from immunoSEQ multiplex PCR, and its TCRdb copy is limited to in-frame clones, with some not included. V and J calls and clone size are given by that table; D and trimming were obtained from the DNA. The sample holds under 200,000 clones, around 83% seen once. This clonotype was obtained from a woman in her seventies who had recovered from COVID-19. J is TRBJ2-3 and V is TRBV7-2, with 8 bases lining up with TRBD2. The sample comprised peripheral blood. CDR3 DNA sequence: TGTGCCAGCAGCCTAGCGGGCCAGGCAGATACGCAGTATTTT. It specifies CASSLAGQADTQYF.